These 29 T cell receptor beta chains were sequenced from one sample in a study of T cell repertoires in cytomegalovirus infection. TCRdb re-derived calls from the reads in MiXCR, one entry per CDR3 protein. The sample lists 45,000 to 50,000 distinct CDR3 sequences, roughly 18% seen once, with approximately 53% in the top ten. The antigens of these receptors remain unknown. The source was CD8+ T cells from cultured PBMCs, collected from culture after CMV antigen stimulation. The source is a human donor in good health (CMV status not recorded). Some clones in this sample may be carry-over from other donors' samples.

This clonotype was counted at least ten times. The chain links TRBV18 to TRBJ2-7; a possible D gene is TRBD1 (6 bases). Trimming removed 4 bases at V and 5 bases at J, with 12 bases between. The CDR3 runs 13 residues. CDR1 and CDR2 (germline): KGHSH, LQKENI. CDR3 in amino acids: CASSLLKGDEQYF. Written as DNA, the CDR3 is TGTGCCAGCTCACTGTTGAAGGGGGACGAGCAGTACTTC.

This clonotype was found many times. The V gene is TRBV6-1, the J gene TRBJ1-6; no reliable D call. The CDR3 covers 19 residues. Per germline, CDR1 MNHNS and CDR2 SASEGT. Trimming left V 3 bases short and J 8 bases short, with 26 bases between. The CDR3 region has the DNA TGTGCCAGCAGTGATATAAAAGGGTTGTTTGGCACAGTAGATTCACCCCTCCACTTT. It specifies CASSDIKGLFGTVDSPLHF.

The chain has TRBV3-1 and TRBJ2-7; D is perhaps TRBD1 (5 bases). V lost 5 bases and J lost 3, with 11 bases in between. CDR3 size: 13 residues. Germline CDR1 and CDR2: LGHDT and YNNKEL (reference sequence). CDR3 protein: CASSGAEHYEQYF. CDR3 coding DNA: TGTGCCAGCAGCGGGGCGGAGCACTACGAGCAGTACTTC.

There are many counts of this clonotype. The rearrangement joins TRBV7-2 to TRBJ2-1; TRBD1 might be the D (5 bases). Germline V gene data show CDR1 as SGHTA and CDR2 as FQGNSA. The CDR3 is 15 amino acids. The V end was cut by 1 base, the J end by 8 bases, with 15 bases between. CDR3 in DNA: TGTGCCAGCAGCTTAGGGGATGGTACAGGCTATGAGCAGTTCTTC. Translation: CASSLGDGTGYEQFF.

In this sample, this clonotype turned up many times. This chain connects TRBV7-8 to TRBJ2-1; D remains unclear. This CDR3 is 16 amino acids long. V was trimmed by 1 base and J by 0 bases, leaving 10 bases between them. Germline values: CDR1 SGHVS, CDR2 FQNEAQ. CDR3 loop: CASSLGLSGSYNEQFF. CDR3 sequence (DNA): TGTGCCAGCAGCTTAGGGCTGTCAGGCTCCTACAATGAGCAGTTCTTC.

This clonotype occurred a few times. The germline gene is not matched at one end of the junction; a read error may be the cause. The chain couples TRBV7-7 to TRBJ2-7; the D gene could be TRBD1 or TRBD2 (5 bases each). This CDR3 region has 15 residues. Germline V gene sequence: CDR1 SSHAT, CDR2 FNYEAQ (reference sequence). The CDR3 coding sequence is TGTGCTAGCAGCTTAGGCACGGGGCGCCCCTACGAGCAGTACTTC. This translates into CASSLGTGRPYEQYF. Based on the CDR3 plus reference TRBV7-7 and TRBJ2-7, the full variable domain is GAGVSQSPRYKVTKRGQDVTLRCDPISSHATLYWYQQALGQGPEFLTYFNYEAQPDKSGLPSDRFSAERPEGSISTLTIQRTEQRDSAMYRCASSLGTGRPYEQYFGPGTRLTVT.

This chain links TRBV29-1 with TRBJ2-2, with 7 nucleotides matching TRBD2. Germline-derived CDR1 and CDR2 are SQVTM and ANQGSEA. This CDR3 is 13 amino acids long. After removal of 3 bases from V and 6 bases from J, the junction contained 4 bases not matched to a gene. CDR3 protein: CSVDSGKAGELFF. CDR3 in DNA: TGCAGCGTTGACAGCGGGAAGGCCGGGGAGCTGTTTTTT.

This sequence joins TRBV24-1 and TRBJ1-1; D call uncertain. V lost 3 bases and J lost 6, with 10 bases in between. There are 13 residues in the CDR3. CDR1 KGHDR and CDR2 SFDVKD come from the germline V gene. For the CDR3, the DNA is TGTGCCACCAGTGATCATCTAGGCGCTGAAGCTTTCTTT. Translation: CATSDHLGAEAFF.

This clonotype was detected a few times. The V gene is TRBV20-1, the J gene TRBJ1-5; tentatively, D is TRBD1 (6 bases). Germline CDR1 reads DFQATT; CDR2 reads SNEGSKA (reference sequence). The CDR3 extends over 16 amino acids. Trimming left V 0 bases short and J 7 bases short, with 19 bases between. CDR3 coding DNA: TGCAGTGCTAGAGATCATGGAAGAACAGGGTACCAGCCCCAGCATTTT. Its protein product is CSARDHGRTGYQPQHF.

This chain joins TRBV12-3 or TRBV12-4 and TRBJ2-1; a weak D match, TRBD2 (6 bases). The V gene lost 3 bases and the J gene lost 0 bases, with 12 bases spanning the gap. The CDR3 totals 16 residues. CDR3 coding DNA: TGTGCCAGCAGTTTTGTAGCGGCAAGCTCCTACAATGAGCAGTTCTTC. It encodes CASSFVAASSYNEQFF.

This clonotype was counted only a few times. The chain couples TRBV30 to TRBJ1-2; 9 bases fit TRBD1. This CDR3 has 14 amino acids. CDR1 is GTSNPN, CDR2 SVGIG, per germline (reference sequence). For the CDR3, the DNA is TGTGTGTGGACGAGGGGGACAGGGATCGAAGGCTACACCTTC. It specifies CVWTRGTGIEGYTF.

This clonotype came up many times. For the CDR3, the DNA is TGTGCCAGCAGCGCACGGACTTCTCTTCCATTTACAGATACGCAGTATTTT. Its protein product is CASSARTSLPFTDTQYF. V gene TRBV7-6 combines with J gene TRBJ2-3; the D gene is possibly TRBD2 (5 bases). The germline V gene has CDR1 SGHVS and CDR2 FNYEAQ. The CDR3 contains 17 residues. V was shortened by 5 bases and J by 3 bases, with 21 bases between the two germline ends.

This clonotype has at least ten counts. The chain links TRBV11-3 to TRBJ2-1, with 11 bases fitting TRBD2. Germline V gene sequence: CDR1 SGHNT, CDR2 YENEEA. Germline trimming cut 1 base from V and 2 bases from J; bases unmatched to any gene: 10. This CDR3 spans 19 amino acids. DNA for the CDR3: TGTGCCAGCAGCTTAGTCGCACTAGCGGGGGTCGCGGCCTACAATGAGCAGTTCTTC. Translating it yields CASSLVALAGVAAYNEQFF. Supplemented by reference TRBV11-3 and TRBJ2-1, the full variable domain reads EAGVVQSPRYKIIEKKQPVAFWCNPISGHNTLYWYLQNLGQGPELLIRYENEEAVDDSQLPKDRFSAERLKGVDSTLKIQPAELGDSAVYLCASSLVALAGVAAYNEQFFGPGTRLTVL.

This clonotype was detected ten times or more. The V call is TRBV6-2 or TRBV6-3, the J call TRBJ1-1; a possible D gene is TRBD1 (5 bases). CDR1 is MNHEY, CDR2 SVGEGT, per germline. The length of the CDR3 is 14 residues. Trimming took 2 bases from V and 4 from J, leaving 11 bases between them. This CDR3 is CASSYSGGITEAFF. CDR3 nucleotide sequence: TGTGCCAGCAGTTACAGTGGGGGGATCACTGAAGCTTTCTTT.

This chain links TRBV4-1 with TRBJ2-7; 11 nucleotides match TRBD2. The V gene's germline CDR1 is MGHRA and CDR2 YSYEKL. The CDR3 runs 16 residues. Trimming removed 1 base from V and 4 bases from J; junction bases left unmatched: 6. This CDR3 reads CASSQGATSGVYEQYF. The CDR3 DNA follows: TGCGCCAGCAGCCAAGGGGCGACTAGCGGGGTTTACGAGCAGTACTTC.

The rearrangement joins TRBV7-9 to TRBJ1-2, with TRBD1 as a possible D gene (5 bases). This CDR3 region has 13 residues. Trimming stripped 5 bases from V and 2 bases from J, with 9 bases between. In germline, CDR1 is SEHNR, CDR2 FQNEAQ (reference sequence). This CDR3 is CASSPTENYGYTF. CDR3 sequence (DNA): TGTGCCAGCAGCCCGACAGAGAACTATGGCTACACCTTC.

The rearrangement links TRBV28 to TRBJ1-6; D is possibly TRBD1 (6 bases). The CDR3 totals 16 residues. Trimming removed 5 bases from V and 2 bases from J, with 13 bases in between. Germline lookup yields CDR1 MDHEN and CDR2 SYDVKM. CDR3 bases: TGTGCCAGCAGTGTCCACAGGGACGCCTATAATTCACCCCTCCACTTT. Protein sequence: CASSVHRDAYNSPLHF. Drawing the rest from reference TRBV28 and TRBJ1-6, the complete variable domain is DVKVTQSSRYLVKRTGEKVFLECVQDMDHENMFWYRQDPGLGLRLIYFSYDVKMKEKGDIPEGYSVSREKKERFSLILESASTNQTSMYLCASSVHRDAYNSPLHFGNGTRLTVT.

The CDR3 reads CASSPEGGQNYGYTF. In DNA, the CDR3 is TGTGCCAGCAGTCCTGAGGGCGGACAGAACTATGGCTACACCTTC. The rearrangement joins TRBV27 to TRBJ1-2, with TRBD1 as a possible D gene (6 bases). The germline gives CDR1 MNHEY, CDR2 SMNVEV (reference sequence). V lost 5 bases, J lost 2 bases, and 15 bases lay in between. CDR3 length: 15 amino acids.

In its sample, this clonotype was seen a few times. The chain recombines TRBV28 with TRBJ1-1, with unresolved D. The CDR3 covers 13 residues. Germline V gene data show CDR1 as MDHEN and CDR2 as SYDVKM. V lost 5 bases and J 1 base, leaving 8 bases between the germline ends. The CDR3 loop reads CASSPFSNTEAFF. CDR3 nucleotide sequence: TGTGCCAGCAGTCCCTTTTCGAACACTGAAGCTTTCTTT.

The table lists this clonotype with many counts. The chain joins TRBV9 to TRBJ2-1; no firm D call. V shed 0 bases and J shed 5 bases, with 6 bases lying between them. The CDR3 is made up of 13 amino acids. Germline lookup yields CDR1 SGDLS and CDR2 YYNGEE. CDR3 loop: CASSVGSDNEQFF. CDR3 DNA sequence: TGTGCCAGCAGCGTAGGGTCAGACAATGAGCAGTTCTTC. The full variable domain, its missing parts supplied by reference TRBV9 and TRBJ2-1, is DSGVTQTPKHLITATGQRVTLRCSPRSGDLSVYWYQQSLDQGLQFLIQYYNGEERAKGNILERFSAQQFPDLHSELNLSSLELGDSALYFCASSVGSDNEQFFGPGTRLTVL.

The V gene is TRBV15, the J gene TRBJ1-1, with 11 bases identical to TRBD1. V was clipped by 5 bases and J by 3 bases; unmatched bases: 17. This CDR3 region has 19 residues. The germline CDR1 and CDR2 sequences are LNHNV and YYDKDF (reference sequence). The CDR3 sequence: CATSRPPSDRGRGYTEAFF. The CDR3 region has the DNA TGTGCCACCAGCCGTCCCCCTTCGGACAGGGGGCGAGGGTACACTGAAGCTTTCTTT.

This chain links TRBV6-1 with TRBJ2-4; 8 nucleotides match TRBD2. The CDR3 is 15 residues long. Trimming cost V 3 bases and J 6 bases; bases outside gene matches: 7. The germline CDR1 and CDR2 sequences are MNHNS and SASEGT. CDR3 in DNA: TGTGCCAGCAGTGATCTAGGACGGGAGGGAAACATTCAGTACTTC. It translates to CASSDLGREGNIQYF.

Ten or more counts support this clonotype. The gene calls are TRBV7-7 and TRBJ2-7; a weak D match, TRBD1 (5 bases). The CDR3 has 14 amino acids. Trimming left V 1 base short and J 3 bases short, with 10 bases between. CDR1 and CDR2 from the germline V gene are SSHAT and FNYEAQ (reference sequence). DNA for the CDR3: TGTGCCAGCAGCTTAGGCCCAGGGCTCTACGAGCAGTACTTC. Its translation: CASSLGPGLYEQYF.

This clonotype was observed a handful of times. As DNA, the CDR3 is TGTGCCAGCAGCTTAGCGGAGGGCAATGAGCAGTTCTTC. It is translated as CASSLAEGNEQFF. The chain is built from TRBV7-6 and TRBJ2-1, with D perhaps matching TRBD2 (6 bases). V was clipped by 0 bases and J by 6 bases, with 6 bases between them. Germline lookup yields CDR1 SGHVS and CDR2 FNYEAQ. The CDR3 length is 13 residues.

By its share, this clonotype is medium-sized. V usage is TRBV7-9 and J usage is TRBJ1-2; D is undetermined. In germline, CDR1 is SEHNR, CDR2 FQNEAQ (reference sequence). The CDR3 length is 12 residues. V was trimmed by 5 bases and J by 2 bases, leaving 6 bases between them. The CDR3 DNA reads TGTGCCAGCAGCGACAAGAACTATGGCTACACCTTC. The encoded protein is CASSDKNYGYTF.

On this clonotype: Given the absence of the conserved phenylalanine or tryptophan at the CDR3 end, a read error is likely. This chain joins TRBV13 and TRBJ1-3; D unclear. The CDR3 length is 14 residues. Germline V gives CDR1 PRHDT, CDR2 FYEKMQ (reference sequence). Trimming removed 7 bases from V and 0 bases from J, with 10 bases in between. The CDR3, as DNA: TGTGCCAGCATCGAAAGTAACTCTGGAAACACCATATATCTT. Translating it yields CASIESNSGNTIYL.

This clonotype came up a few times. The chain joins TRBV6-5 to TRBJ2-5; possible D gene TRBD2, 6 bases. CDR3 length: 16 amino acids. V shed 5 bases and J shed 5 bases, with 21 bases lying between them. CDR1 is MNHEY, CDR2 SVGAGI, per germline. In nucleotides, the CDR3 is TGTGCCAGCAGTAACCCTCCCGGGACTCCTCCGGAGACCCAGTACTTC. Residues: CASSNPPGTPPETQYF.

This clonotype turned up a few times. This sequence joins TRBV7-9 and TRBJ1-2, with TRBD1 as a possible D gene (6 bases). V lost 1 base to trimming and J lost 4 bases, with 13 bases between them. CDR1 and CDR2 (germline): SEHNR, FQNEAQ (reference sequence). This CDR3 is built from 15 residues. The DNA for the CDR3 is TGTGCCAGCAGCTTAGTTGCAGGGGTGGGCTATGGCTACACCTTC. This encodes CASSLVAGVGYGYTF.

This clonotype was seen a handful of times. DNA for the CDR3: TGTGCCAGCACCCCCGAGGTCGCGGCCTATGGCTACACCTTC. Its protein is CASTPEVAAYGYTF. The gene calls are TRBV12-3 or TRBV12-4 and TRBJ1-2; D not certain. V gave up 7 bases and J gave up 4 bases, with 16 bases separating them. CDR3 size: 14 residues.